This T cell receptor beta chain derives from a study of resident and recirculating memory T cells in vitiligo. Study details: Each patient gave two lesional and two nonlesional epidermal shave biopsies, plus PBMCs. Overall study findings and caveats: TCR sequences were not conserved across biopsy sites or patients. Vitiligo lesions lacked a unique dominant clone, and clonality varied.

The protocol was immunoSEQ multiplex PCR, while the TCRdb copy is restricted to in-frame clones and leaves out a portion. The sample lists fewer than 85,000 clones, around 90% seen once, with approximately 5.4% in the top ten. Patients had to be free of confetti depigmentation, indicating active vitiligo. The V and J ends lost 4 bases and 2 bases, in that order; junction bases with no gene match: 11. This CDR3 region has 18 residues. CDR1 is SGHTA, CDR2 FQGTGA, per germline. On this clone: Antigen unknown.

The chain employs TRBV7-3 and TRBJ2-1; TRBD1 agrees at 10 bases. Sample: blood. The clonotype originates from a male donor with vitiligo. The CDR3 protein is CASSWTGGAGDAYNEQFF. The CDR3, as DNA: TGTGCCAGCAGCTGGACAGGGGGAGCGGGAGATGCCTACAATGAGCAGTTCTTC.